This T cell receptor beta chain is drawn from a study of Tregs in tolerant kidney transplant recipients. General study findings and limits: Biological reproducibility was not directly addressed in this study.

As to this clone: Its antigen is undetermined.

TCRdb's table, derived via immunoSEQ multiplex PCR, lists solely in-frame clones and lacks some. The data hold about 4,200 clones, with roughly 50% observed a single time. Germline CDR1 reads WSHSY; CDR2 reads SAAADI. The CDR3 runs 15 residues. J was trimmed by 5 bases and V by 6 bases; bases with no gene match: 12. The sequence was obtained from a human donor in good health. The sample taken for sequencing was CD8+ T cells from blood cultured with allogeneic cells. V usage is TRBV10-2 and J usage is TRBJ1-1; 7 positions match TRBD1. CDR3 region: CASSAERDRRTEAFF. In DNA form, the CDR3 reads TGCGCCAGCAGCGCGGAACGGGACAGAAGAACTGAAGCTTTCTTT.